This T cell receptor (beta chain) was captured by sequencing in a study of shared clonotypes between healthy human individuals. Naive CD8 populations comprised CD45RO-negative cells positively selected for CCR7, excluding terminally differentiated effector memory CD45RA+ cells. The run depth of the assay was deep. Sequencing was performed with immunoSEQ multiplex PCR; in TCRdb, only in-frame clones are kept and a portion is missing. The sample yields some 740,000 clones, around 92% seen once. V lost 2 bases and J lost 4, with 2 bases in between. Looked up from germline, CDR1 is SEHNR and CDR2 is FQNEAQ (reference sequence). The CDR3 runs 12 residues.

Sequenced input: naive CD8+ T cells sorted from blood. The sequence derives from a man aged 25 to 40 in good health. V usage is TRBV7-9 and J usage is TRBJ2-2; D call uncertain. This CDR3 reads CASSLFTGELFF. The CDR3 coding sequence is TGTGCCAGCAGCTTATTCACCGGGGAGCTGTTTTTT. Full variable domain (outside the CDR3, taken from reference TRBV7-9 and TRBJ2-2): DTGVSQNPRHKITKRGQNVTFRCDPISEHNRLYWYRQTLGQGPEFLTYFQNEAQLEKSRLLSDRFSAERPKGSFSTLEIQRTEQGDSAMYLCASSLFTGELFFGEGSRLTVL.